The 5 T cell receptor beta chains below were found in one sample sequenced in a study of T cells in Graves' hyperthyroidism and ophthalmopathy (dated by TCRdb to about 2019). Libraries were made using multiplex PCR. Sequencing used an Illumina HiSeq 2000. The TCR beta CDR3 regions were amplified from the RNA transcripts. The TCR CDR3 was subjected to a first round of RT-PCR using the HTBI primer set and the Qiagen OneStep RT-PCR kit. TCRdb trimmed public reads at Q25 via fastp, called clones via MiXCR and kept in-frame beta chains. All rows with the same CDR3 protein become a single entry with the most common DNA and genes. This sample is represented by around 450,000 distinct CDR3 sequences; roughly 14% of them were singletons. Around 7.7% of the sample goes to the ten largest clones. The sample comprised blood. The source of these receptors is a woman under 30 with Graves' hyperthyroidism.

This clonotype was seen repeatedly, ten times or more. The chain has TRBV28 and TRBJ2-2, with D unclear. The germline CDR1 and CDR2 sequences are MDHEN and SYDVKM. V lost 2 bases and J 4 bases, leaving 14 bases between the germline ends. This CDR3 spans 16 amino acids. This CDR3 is CASSLEHLLGTGELFF. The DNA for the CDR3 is TGTGCCAGCAGTTTAGAACACCTGCTGGGCACCGGGGAGCTGTTTTTT.

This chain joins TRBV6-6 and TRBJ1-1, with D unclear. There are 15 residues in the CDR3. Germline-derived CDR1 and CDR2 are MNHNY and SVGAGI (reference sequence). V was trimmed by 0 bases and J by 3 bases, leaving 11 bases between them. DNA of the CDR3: TGTGCCAGCAGTTACTCGATAGGAGGAGACACTGAAGCTTTCTTT. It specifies CASSYSIGGDTEAFF.

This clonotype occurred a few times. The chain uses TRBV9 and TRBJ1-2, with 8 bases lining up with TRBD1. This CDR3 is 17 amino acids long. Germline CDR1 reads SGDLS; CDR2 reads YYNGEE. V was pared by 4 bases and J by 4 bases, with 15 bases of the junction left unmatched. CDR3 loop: CASSMEAYGQGVYGYTF. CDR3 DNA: TGTGCCAGCAGCATGGAAGCTTATGGACAGGGCGTCTATGGCTACACCTTC.

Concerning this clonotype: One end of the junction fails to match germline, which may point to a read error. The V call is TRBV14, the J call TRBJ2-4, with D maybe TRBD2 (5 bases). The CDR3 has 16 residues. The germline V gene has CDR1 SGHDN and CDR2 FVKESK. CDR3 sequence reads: CANSQGRGFAKNIQYF. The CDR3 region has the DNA TGTGCCAACAGCCAAGGACGCGGGTTCGCCAAAAACATTCAGTACTTC.

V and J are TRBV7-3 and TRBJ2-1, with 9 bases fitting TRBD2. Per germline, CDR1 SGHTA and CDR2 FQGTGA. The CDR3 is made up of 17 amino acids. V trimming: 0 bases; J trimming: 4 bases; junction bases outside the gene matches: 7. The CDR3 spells CASSLTPPSGAYNEQFF. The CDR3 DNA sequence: TGTGCCAGCAGCTTAACCCCGCCTAGCGGGGCTTACAATGAGCAGTTCTTC.